This T cell receptor beta chain stems from a study of cytomegalovirus exposure and HLA in healthy donors. Whole-study results and caveats: The sole available immune exposure information was CMV serostatus. 164 TCR beta chains were listed as cytomegalovirus-associated. An Asian-associated ancestry cluster reportedly showed fewer N-insertions than the approximately 650-donor mean in a later analysis.

As for this clone: The antigen remains undetermined.

The PCR contained 60 Vbeta and 13 Jbeta primers. TCRdb keeps only in-frame clones here, not all; method: immunoSEQ multiplex PCR. The table records under 150,000 clones, about 80% of them present only once. Sequenced sample: PBMCs. The source is a girl aged 2 to 10 in good health and CMV-seronegative.

CDR3 sequence (DNA): TGCAGCGTTGAAGAGGGACAGAGGACCTACGAGCAGTACTTC. It encodes CSVEEGQRTYEQYF. The gene calls are TRBV29-1 and TRBJ2-7; TRBD1 agrees at 7 bases. V dropped 0 bases and J dropped 2; count of bases not matched to a gene: 4. The germline CDR1 and CDR2 sequences are SQVTM and ANQGSEA. CDR3 length: 14 amino acids.